This T cell receptor (beta chain) was captured in a study of shared clonotypes between healthy human individuals. Findings and caveats of the study: Having only a few donors restricted how much genetic and exposure-history diversity was captured.

For unsorted PBMC, 300 ng DNA per replicate equaled tens of thousands of T cell genomes. Repertoires were generated with immunoSEQ multiplex PCR, while TCRdb's copy carries only in-frame clones and drops some. The table lists around 500,000 clones, over 60% of them singletons. A remark on this clone: Antigen unknown.

This CDR3 spans 13 amino acids. V lost 5 bases to trimming and J lost 4 bases, with 9 bases between them. The germline V gene has CDR1 SGHTA and CDR2 FQGTGA. Healthy HIV-negative adults with no recent acute infections or vaccinations were recruited as donors. The rearrangement uses TRBV7-3 and TRBJ2-1; D not resolved. The clonotype comes from a woman aged 40 to 49 in good health. Some clones in this sample may be carry-over from other donors' samples. Specimen: PBMCs. The CDR3 loop is CASSRGGYNEQFF. The CDR3 nucleotides read TGTGCCAGCAGCCGTGGTGGTTACAATGAGCAGTTCTTC.